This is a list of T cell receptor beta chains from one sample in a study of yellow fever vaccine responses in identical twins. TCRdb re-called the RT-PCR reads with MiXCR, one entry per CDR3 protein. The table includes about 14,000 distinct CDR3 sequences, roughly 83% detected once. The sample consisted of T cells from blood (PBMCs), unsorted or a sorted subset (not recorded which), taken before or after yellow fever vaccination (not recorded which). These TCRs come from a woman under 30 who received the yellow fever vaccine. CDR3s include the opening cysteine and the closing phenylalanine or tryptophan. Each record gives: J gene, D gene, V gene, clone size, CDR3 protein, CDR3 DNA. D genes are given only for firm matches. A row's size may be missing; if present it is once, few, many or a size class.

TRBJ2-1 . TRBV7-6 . CASSLGYLGNEQFF TGTGCCAGCAGCTTAGGGTATCTTGGGAATGAGCAGTTCTTC
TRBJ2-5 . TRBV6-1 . CASRAPAGGETQYF TGTGCCAGCAGGGCGCCGGCAGGGGGGGAGACCCAGTACTTC
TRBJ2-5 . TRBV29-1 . CSVAGAPGAQYF TGCAGCGTTGCCGGGGCCCCAGGGGCCCAGTACTTC
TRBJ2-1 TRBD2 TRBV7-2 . CASSPGRTRYNEQFF TGTGCCAGCAGCCCAGGGAGGACTAGATACAATGAGCAGTTCTTC
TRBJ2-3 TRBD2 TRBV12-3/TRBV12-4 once CASRRTSPSTDTQYF TGTGCCAGCAGAAGGACTAGCCCTAGCACAGATACGCAGTATTTT
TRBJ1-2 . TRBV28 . CASSLSSGNYGYTF TGTGCCAGCAGTTTATCTTCAGGGAACTATGGCTACACCTTC
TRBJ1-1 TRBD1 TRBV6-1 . CASDRGNTEAFF TGTGCCAGCGACAGGGGGAACACTGAAGCTTTCTTT
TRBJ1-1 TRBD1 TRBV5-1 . CASSKGQGLTEAFF TGCGCCAGCAGCAAAGGACAGGGGTTGACTGAAGCTTTCTTT
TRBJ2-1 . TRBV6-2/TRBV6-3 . CASSPHRVPYNEQFF TGTGCCAGCAGTCCCCACCGCGTACCCTACAATGAGCAGTTCTTC
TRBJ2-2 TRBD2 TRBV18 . CASSPPSGRVTGELFF TGTGCCAGCTCACCACCAAGCGGGAGGGTGACCGGGGAGCTGTTTTTT
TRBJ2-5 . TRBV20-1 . CSARGTSNRQETQYF TGCAGTGCTAGGGGGACCTCAAATCGACAAGAGACCCAGTACTTC
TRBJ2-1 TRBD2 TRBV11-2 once CASSSSPSGYNEQFF TGTGCCAGCAGCTCTAGTCCTAGCGGATACAATGAGCAGTTCTTC
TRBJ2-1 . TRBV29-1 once CSVGGPGNEQFF TGCAGCGTTGGTGGGCCAGGCAATGAGCAGTTCTTC
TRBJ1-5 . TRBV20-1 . CSARTENQPQHF TGCAGTGCGAGGACAGAGAATCAGCCCCAGCATTTT
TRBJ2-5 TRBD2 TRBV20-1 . CSARRLAGQETQYF TGCAGTGCTAGAAGACTAGCGGGGCAAGAGACCCAGTACTTC
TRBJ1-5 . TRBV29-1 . CSVAASNQPQHF TGCAGCGTTGCCGCAAGCAATCAGCCCCAGCATTTT
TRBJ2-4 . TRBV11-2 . CASSLLESVVQYF TGTGCCAGCAGCTTACTTGAGAGCGTGGTTCAGTACTTC
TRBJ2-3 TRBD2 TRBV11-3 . CASSPLAGGTDTQYF TGTGCCAGCAGCCCCTTAGCGGGAGGCACAGATACGCAGTATTTT
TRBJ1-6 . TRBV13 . CASRATNSPLHF TGTGCCAGCAGGGCGACAAATTCACCCCTCCACTTT
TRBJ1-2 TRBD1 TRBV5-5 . CASSLVQGGTYGYTF TGTGCCAGCAGCTTGGTTCAGGGGGGGACCTATGGCTACACCTTC
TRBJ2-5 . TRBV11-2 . CASSAMGPQETQYF TGTGCCAGCAGCGCGATGGGACCTCAAGAGACCCAGTACTTC
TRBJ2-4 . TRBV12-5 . CASGAETASGNIQYF TGTGCTAGTGGAGCTGAGACAGCGTCTGGAAACATTCAGTACTTC
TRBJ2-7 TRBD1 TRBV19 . CASSILAAGQGDEQYF TGTGCCAGTAGTATTTTGGCGGCCGGACAGGGGGACGAGCAGTACTTC
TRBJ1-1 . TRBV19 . CASSDTLNTEAFF TGTGCCAGCAGCGACACCCTGAACACTGAAGCTTTCTTT
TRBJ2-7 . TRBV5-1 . CASSSGDRFSEQYF TGCGCCAGCAGCTCGGGGGACAGATTCAGCGAGCAGTACTTC
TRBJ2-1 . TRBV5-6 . CASGKDRNSYNEQFF TGTGCCAGCGGAAAGGACCGAAACTCCTACAATGAGCAGTTCTTC
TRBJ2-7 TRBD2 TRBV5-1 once CASSPQGLAYYEQYF TGCGCCAGCAGCCCCCAAGGACTAGCCTACTACGAGCAGTACTTC
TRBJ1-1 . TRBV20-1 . CSAYLYTEAFF TGCAGTGCTTATCTTTACACTGAAGCTTTCTTT
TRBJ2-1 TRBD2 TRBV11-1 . CASSRRGAGGRNEQFF TGTGCCAGCAGCCGCCGGGGAGCGGGAGGACGGAATGAGCAGTTCTTC
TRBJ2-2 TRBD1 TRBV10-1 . CASTPDRGSRKAGELFF TGCGCCAGCACCCCGGACAGGGGGTCAAGAAAAGCCGGGGAGCTGTTTTTT
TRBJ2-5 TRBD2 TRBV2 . CASSEAGLAGVETQYF TGTGCCAGCAGTGAAGCGGGGCTAGCGGGAGTGGAGACCCAGTACTTC
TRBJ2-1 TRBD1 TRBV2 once CASRQGSSYNEQFF TGTGCCAGCAGACAGGGGAGCTCCTACAATGAGCAGTTCTTC
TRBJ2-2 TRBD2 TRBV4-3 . CASSQAPGTSGGAGELFF TGCGCCAGCAGCCAAGCTCCCGGGACTAGCGGGGGGGCCGGGGAGCTGTTTTTT
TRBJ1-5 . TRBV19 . CASSPPWGLTNQPQHF TGTGCCAGTAGTCCCCCATGGGGGCTTACAAATCAGCCCCAGCATTTT
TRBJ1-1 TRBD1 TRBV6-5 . CASSFRGTGTMNTEAFF TGTGCCAGCAGTTTTCGAGGGACAGGGACGATGAACACTGAAGCTTTCTTT
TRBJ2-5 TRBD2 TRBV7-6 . CASSLVIAGATQETQYF TGTGCCAGCAGCTTAGTTATAGCGGGGGCGACTCAAGAGACCCAGTACTTC
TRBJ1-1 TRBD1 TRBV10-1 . CASLPGTDLSTDKAFF TGCGCCAGCCTTCCCGGGACAGACCTGAGCACCGATAAAGCTTTCTTT
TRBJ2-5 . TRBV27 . CASSLYQETQYF TGTGCCAGCAGTTTATACCAAGAGACCCAGTACTTC
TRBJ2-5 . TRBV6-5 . CASSYGETQYF TGTGCCAGCAGTTACGGTGAGACCCAGTACTTC
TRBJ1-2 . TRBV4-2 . CASSQDLLYGYTF TGTGCCAGCAGCCAAGATCTCCTCTATGGCTACACCTTC
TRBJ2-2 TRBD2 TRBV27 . CASRPTSGGFQGGELFF TGTGCCAGCAGACCAACTAGCGGGGGCTTTCAAGGGGGGGAGCTGTTTTTT
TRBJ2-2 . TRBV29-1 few CSVESRTNTGELFF TGCAGCGTTGAGTCCCGAACGAACACCGGGGAGCTGTTTTTT
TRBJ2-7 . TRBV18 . CASSPASYEQYF TGTGCCAGCTCACCAGCCTCCTACGAGCAGTACTTC
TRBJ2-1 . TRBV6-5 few CASSYSRLTGKYNEQFF TGTGCCAGCAGTTACTCTAGGTTAACGGGGAAGTACAATGAGCAGTTCTTC
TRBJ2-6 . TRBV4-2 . CASTLSGANVLTF TGTGCCAGCACCCTCTCTGGGGCCAACGTCCTGACTTTC
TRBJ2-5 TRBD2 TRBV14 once CASSQSSNRRGETQYF TGTGCCAGCAGCCAGAGTTCGAACAGGCGGGGGGAGACCCAGTACTTC
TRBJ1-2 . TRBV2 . CASTHSNYGYTF TGTGCCAGCACCCATTCTAACTATGGCTACACCTTC
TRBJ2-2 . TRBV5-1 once CASSLVSNTGELFF TGCGCCAGCAGCTTGGTCTCGAACACCGGGGAGCTGTTTTTT
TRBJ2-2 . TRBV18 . CASSPRESTGELFF TGTGCCAGCTCGCCCAGGGAATCCACCGGGGAGCTGTTTTTT
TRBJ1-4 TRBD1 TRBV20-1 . CSARRGQDEKLFF TGCAGTGCTCGGAGGGGGCAGGATGAAAAACTGTTTTTT
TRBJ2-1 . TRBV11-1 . CASSASLSSYNEQFF TGTGCCAGCAGCGCGAGCCTAAGCTCCTACAATGAGCAGTTCTTC
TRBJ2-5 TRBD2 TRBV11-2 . CASSSGFRETQYF TGTGCCAGCAGTAGCGGGTTCCGGGAGACCCAGTACTTC
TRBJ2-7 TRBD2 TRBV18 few CASSPGLGSYEQYF TGTGCCAGCTCACCGGGACTAGGCTCCTACGAGCAGTACTTC
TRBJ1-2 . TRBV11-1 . CASSPKTPYGYTF TGTGCCAGCAGCCCAAAGACCCCCTATGGCTACACCTTC
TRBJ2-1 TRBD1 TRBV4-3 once CASSQAQGAAYNEQFF TGCGCCAGCAGCCAAGCACAGGGGGCGGCATACAATGAGCAGTTCTTC